These 20 T cell receptor beta chains came from one sample sequenced in a study of human CD8 memory T cell subsets. Sequencing libraries of TCR beta were made by UMI-labeled 5' RACE. With the 5' RACE reads reprocessed, TCRdb shows one record per CDR3 protein and no DNA. This sample carries about 4,300 distinct CDR3 sequences, with 30% to 40% going to the ten biggest clones. Sequenced sample: CD8+ T cells from PBMCs. These TCRs come from a human donor in good health.

This chain uses TRBV5-4 with TRBJ2-1; TCRdb lists TRBD1, though no DNA is available to test this call. Germline values: CDR1 SGHNT, CDR2 YYREEE (reference sequence). There are 15 residues in the CDR3. Here the CDR3 reads CASSPGRGRSDEQFF. The whole variable domain, remainder taken from reference TRBV5-4 and TRBJ2-1, is ETGVTQSPTHLIKTRGQQVTLRCSSQSGHNTVSWYQQALGQGPQFIFQYYREEENGRGNFPPRFSGLQFPNYSSELNVNALELDDSALYLCASSPGRGRSDEQFFGPGTRLTVL.

The chain uses TRBV28 and TRBJ1-1; TCRdb reports TRBD1, a call that lacks DNA to check it against. CDR3 length: 13 amino acids. CDR1 is MDHEN and CDR2 is SYDVKM in the germline V gene. The CDR3 spells CASSTTGGREAFF.

The chain uses TRBV20-1 and TRBJ2-7; no DNA is available, so the TRBD2 call from TCRdb remains unchecked. The CDR3 consists of 15 residues. Germline values: CDR1 DFQATT, CDR2 SNEGSKA (reference sequence). Here the CDR3 reads CSARDTRAGEYEQYF.

The rearrangement uses TRBV11-2 and TRBJ2-7; absent DNA, TCRdb's TRBD2 call cannot be checked. The CDR3 is 14 amino acids. Looked up from germline, CDR1 is SGHAT and CDR2 is FQNNGV. This chain's CDR3 is CASSLTLAGGEQYF.

This sequence joins TRBV11-3 and TRBJ2-2. The CDR3 runs to 13 residues. In germline, CDR1 is SGHNT, CDR2 YENEEA. The CDR3 protein is CASSLGAAGELFF.

The V call is TRBV20-1, the J call TRBJ2-1; the D call from TCRdb, TRBD2, cannot be confirmed without DNA. The CDR3 has 16 residues. The V gene's germline CDR1 is DFQATT and CDR2 SNEGSKA (reference sequence). The CDR3 is CSARETAGGDYNEQFF.

The chain has TRBV27 and TRBJ2-3; with no DNA, the TCRdb D assignment of TRBD1 cannot be verified. Per the germline V gene, CDR1 is MNHEY and CDR2 is SMNVEV (reference sequence). The CDR3 is made up of 14 amino acids. The CDR3 spells CASIDRRVPDTQYF.

This clonotype is identified as large from frequency. The V gene is TRBV7-9, the J gene TRBJ2-7; the TCRdb D gene call, TRBD1, has no DNA to confirm it. The CDR3 length is 13 residues. Germline CDR1 is SEHNR and CDR2 is FQNEAQ (reference sequence). The CDR3 protein is CASTDSHSYEQYF.

The chain links TRBV6-5 to TRBJ2-1. Germline lookup yields CDR1 MNHEY and CDR2 SVGAGI. There are 16 residues in the CDR3. The CDR3: CASSYSTTDWHNEQFF.

The rearrangement joins TRBV20-1 to TRBJ2-7. This CDR3 has 14 amino acids. Germline values: CDR1 DFQATT, CDR2 SNEGSKA (reference sequence). CDR3 sequence reads: CSARDPDTSYEQYF.

V usage is TRBV7-9 and J usage is TRBJ2-1; with no DNA, the TCRdb D assignment of TRBD2 cannot be verified. This CDR3 comprises 17 residues. Germline V gives CDR1 SEHNR, CDR2 FQNEAQ (reference sequence). CDR3: CASSLGSSYLAAGEQFF.

The chain is built from TRBV29-1 and TRBJ2-3; TCRdb's assignment of TRBD1 cannot be checked, as there is no DNA. The CDR3 covers 14 residues. Germline CDR1 and CDR2: SQVTM and ANQGSEA. The CDR3 is CSASAGGITDTQYF.

This chain links TRBV6-6 with TRBJ2-3; TCRdb's D call, TRBD2, is unchecked because there is no DNA. The germline gives CDR1 MNHNY, CDR2 SVGAGI (reference sequence). The CDR3 runs to 16 residues. The CDR3 loop is CASSYRGDYPTDTQYF.

By frequency, this clonotype registers medium-sized (0.01 to 0.1%). The chain recombines TRBV5-1 with TRBJ2-1. Germline V gives CDR1 SGHRS, CDR2 YFSETQ. The CDR3 consists of 12 residues. The CDR3 protein is CASSLANNEQFF.

This clonotype shows up as medium-sized by frequency. This chain uses TRBV24-1 with TRBJ2-2; TCRdb calls TRBD1, which cannot be checked without DNA. Germline CDR1 reads KGHDR; CDR2 reads SFDVKD. The CDR3 has 13 amino acids. The CDR3 region is CATTRQVAGELFF.

J is TRBJ2-7 and V is TRBV7-8; TCRdb's D gene call, TRBD1, goes unchecked for lack of DNA. CDR3 size: 15 residues. Germline V CDR1 and CDR2: SGHVS, FQNEAQ. This CDR3 reads CASSLRTGRTYEQYF.

The chain is built from TRBV28 and TRBJ2-7. The CDR3 length is 13 residues. CDR1 and CDR2 (germline): MDHEN, SYDVKM. This CDR3 reads CASSLRNGYEQYF.

This clonotype is deemed medium-sized (0.01 to 0.1%) by its frequency. The J gene is TRBJ1-5, the V gene TRBV7-9; absent DNA, TCRdb's TRBD1 call cannot be checked. From germline, CDR1 is SEHNR and CDR2 FQNEAQ (reference sequence). The CDR3 totals 15 residues. CDR3 protein: CASSFGTGRNQPQHF.

The chain is built from TRBV7-8 and TRBJ2-1; TCRdb names TRBD1, which stays unverified in the absence of DNA. The CDR3 has 15 amino acids. CDR1 SGHVS and CDR2 FQNEAQ come from the germline V gene. This chain's CDR3 is CASSQERGAGNEQFF.

The rearrangement joins TRBV25-1 to TRBJ2-7; absent DNA, TCRdb's TRBD2 call cannot be checked. Germline-derived CDR1 and CDR2 are MGHDK and SYGVNS. CDR3 length equals 16 residues. The CDR3 is CASSTSAGTAAYEQYF.